What follows are 7 T cell receptor beta chains derived from one specimen sequenced in a study of T cell responses to AZD1222 COVID-19 vaccine listed by TCRdb under 2021. To prepare the library, the immunoSEQ multiplex PCR assay was applied. Drawn from immuneACCESS, this table holds only the in-frame rearrangements with V and J called that TCRdb kept. Clones are partly lost; checked studies trace under half to an unresolved V gene and leave the rest unexplained. In this sample the table shows some 86,000 clones, more than 75% of which occur a single time. The top ten constitute under 25% of the sample. The time point label, as the study defines it: baseline before first vaccination. The sample here was peripheral blood, taken on day 0 of AZD1222 vaccination. The receptor source for this set is an adult in good health.

This clone was observed a few times. The V call is TRBV5-4, the J call TRBJ1-5, with 7 bases fitting TRBD1. The CDR3 loop spans 14 amino acids. Germline loops: CDR1 SGHNT, CDR2 YYREEE (reference sequence). V shed 0 bases and J 4 bases; nucleotides not matched to a gene: 1. For the CDR3, the DNA is TGTGCCAGCAGCTTGGACAGGGGAAATCAGCCCCAGCATTTT. Translated: CASSLDRGNQPQHF.

This chain connects TRBV5-4 to TRBJ2-4; D may be TRBD2 (5 bases). CDR3 size: 14 residues. Trimming stripped 2 bases from V and 8 bases from J, with 14 bases between. In germline, CDR1 is SGHNT, CDR2 YYREEE (reference sequence). The CDR3 reads CASSFGESVDIQYF. In DNA form, the CDR3 reads TGTGCCAGCAGCTTTGGGGAGAGCGTGGACATTCAGTACTTC.

This clone was seen a single time. This chain connects TRBV28 to TRBJ2-1, with TRBD2 matching over 12 bases. The germline V gene encodes CDR1 MDHEN and CDR2 SYDVKM. V lost 5 bases and J lost 8; bases outside the gene matches: 4. This CDR3 has 14 residues. CDR3: CASSPSGRADEQFF. In DNA, the CDR3 is TGTGCCAGCAGTCCTAGCGGGAGGGCCGATGAGCAGTTCTTC.

This clone was seen only once. The chain recombines TRBV7-2 with TRBJ2-7; the match to TRBD2 covers 11 bases. V was clipped by 3 bases and J by 3 bases; unmatched bases: 7. Germline CDR1 reads SGHTA; CDR2 reads FQGNSA. The CDR3 spans 16 residues. This CDR3 reads CASSLNLAGGRYEQYF. Here the CDR3 DNA reads TGTGCCAGCAGCTTGAACCTAGCGGGAGGTCGCTACGAGCAGTACTTC.

The chain combines TRBV5-1 with TRBJ2-2; 9 bases match TRBD2. The V gene end was trimmed by 0 bases and the J gene end by 4 bases; junction bases not matched to a gene: 7. The germline V gene encodes CDR1 SGHRS and CDR2 YFSETQ. The CDR3 runs 17 residues. The CDR3 protein is CASSLAARGRATGELFF. The CDR3 DNA follows: TGCGCCAGCAGCTTGGCCGCTCGCGGGAGGGCCACCGGGGAGCTGTTTTTT.

The chain combines TRBV3-1 (or the pseudogene TRBV3-2) with TRBJ2-1; D tentatively fits TRBD1 or TRBD2 (5 bases each). The germline CDR1 and CDR2 sequences are LGHDT and YNNKEL (reference sequence). The V end lost 1 base, the J end lost 6 bases, and 13 bases lay between the germline ends. CDR3 length: 15 amino acids. CDR3 nucleotides: TGTGCCAGCAGCCAAGCGTGGGGGTGGGGCAATGAGCAGTTCTTC. Translating it yields CASSQAWGWGNEQFF.

V is TRBV27 and J is TRBJ1-2; no definite D call. This CDR3 contains 18 residues. The V gene's germline CDR1 is MNHEY and CDR2 SMNVEV (reference sequence). V lost 8 bases, J lost 7 bases, and 32 bases lay in between. The CDR3 region is CASLPQMGWKRFSFGYTF. Written as DNA, the CDR3 is TGTGCCAGCCTTCCTCAGATGGGATGGAAGAGGTTTAGTTTTGGCTACACCTTC.